Shown below are 24 T cell receptor beta chains from a single sample sequenced in a study of blood T cell repertoires in COVID-19. The assay was immunoSEQ multiplex PCR, and TCRdb's table has in-frame clones only and misses some. The sample holds under 500,000 clones, 80% to 90% seen once. The sample consisted of PBMCs or T cells enriched from blood (not recorded which). These receptors were taken from a man aged 25 to 45 who had recovered from COVID-19.

CDR3 sequence: CASSWAGTDLNTEAFF. CDR3 nucleotides: TGTGCCAGCAGCTGGGCCGGGACAGACCTAAACACTGAAGCTTTCTTT. The chain is built from TRBV7-8 and TRBJ1-1; TRBD1 agrees at 7 bases. The V segment lost 4 bases and the J segment 2 bases; nucleotides outside the gene matches: 10. CDR3 size: 16 residues. Germline V lookup: CDR1 SGHVS, CDR2 FQNEAQ.

The J gene is TRBJ2-2, the V gene TRBV7-9; 8 bases line up with TRBD2. The V segment lost 10 bases and the J segment 4 bases; nucleotides outside the gene matches: 5. The CDR3 extends over 13 amino acids. Per germline, CDR1 SEHNR and CDR2 FQNEAQ (reference sequence). The CDR3 sequence: CATQRESTGELFF. Written as DNA, the CDR3 is TGTGCCACTCAGCGGGAGAGCACCGGGGAGCTGTTTTTT.

The count of this clone is one. This sequence joins TRBV28 and TRBJ2-3; D remains unclear. Germline V gene sequence: CDR1 MDHEN, CDR2 SYDVKM. CDR3 length: 11 amino acids. With 3 bases removed from V and 5 bases from J, the gap between germline ends came to 3 bases. The CDR3 bases are TGTGCCAGCAGTTTCTTAGATACGCAGTATTTT. Protein product: CASSFLDTQYF.

The chain is built from TRBV12-5 and TRBJ2-3, with 16 bases aligning to TRBD2. Trimming removed 3 bases from V and 3 bases from J; junction bases left unmatched: 15. Germline V gene sequence: CDR1 LGHNT, CDR2 FRNRAP. This CDR3 has 21 amino acids. CDR3: CASGFVQVPGLAGGTTDTQYF. The CDR3 DNA reads TGTGCTAGTGGTTTCGTACAAGTCCCGGGACTAGCGGGAGGGACGACAGATACGCAGTATTTT. The variable domain in full, with the rest retrieved from reference TRBV12-5 and TRBJ2-3, is DARVTQTPRHKVTEMGQEVTMRCQPILGHNTVFWYRQTMMQGLELLAYFRNRAPLDDSGMPKDRFSAEMPDATLATLKIQPSEPRDSAVYFCASGFVQVPGLAGGTTDTQYFGPGTRLTVL.

The rearrangement uses TRBV5-1 and TRBJ2-1; the match to TRBD2 covers 10 bases. This CDR3 contains 16 residues. The V gene end was trimmed by 0 bases and the J gene end by 5 bases; junction bases not matched to a gene: 5. Looked up from germline, CDR1 is SGHRS and CDR2 is YFSETQ. The CDR3 nucleotides are TGCGCCAGCAGCTTGGGGGGGACTAGCGCGAACAATGAGCAGTTCTTC. Amino acid sequence: CASSLGGTSANNEQFF.

This clone was detected only a few times. The chain is built from TRBV4-1 and TRBJ1-3; TRBD1 matches at 7 bases. The germline V gene encodes CDR1 MGHRA and CDR2 YSYEKL. The CDR3 has 14 amino acids. V trimming: 4 bases; J trimming: 0 bases; junction bases outside the gene matches: 0. In DNA, the CDR3 is TGCGCCAGCAGCCGGACAGGCTCTGGAAACACCATATATTTT. Translation: CASSRTGSGNTIYF.

The chain recombines TRBV6-2 or TRBV6-3 with TRBJ2-5; 9 nucleotides align to TRBD1. The CDR3 extends over 17 amino acids. After removal of 3 bases from V and 4 bases from J, the junction contained 12 bases not matched to a gene. CDR1 and CDR2 from the germline V gene are MNHEY and SVGEGT. CDR3 DNA sequence: TGTGCCAGCAGTTATAAGGGGAGACTGACAGGGGGAGAGACCCAGTACTTC. Its translation: CASSYKGRLTGGETQYF.

V gene TRBV6-5 combines with J gene TRBJ1-1; no clear D gene. The CDR3 has 15 amino acids. The V gene lost 7 bases and the J gene lost 0 bases, with 15 bases spanning the gap. Germline lookup yields CDR1 MNHEY and CDR2 SVGAGI. The CDR3 DNA is TGTGCCAGCACTCGAGAGGGCAGCCTGAACACTGAAGCTTTCTTT. Its translation is CASTREGSLNTEAFF.

The chain recombines TRBV14 with TRBJ1-1, with 10 nucleotides matching TRBD1. CDR3 length: 13 amino acids. Per germline, CDR1 SGHDN and CDR2 FVKESK. The ends lost 4 bases at V and 11 bases at J; junction bases unmatched: 7. CDR3 nucleotide sequence: TGTGCCAGCAGCCCTGACAGGGGGCTCCGCGCTTTCTTT. Translated, it gives CASSPDRGLRAFF.

The chain couples TRBV20-1 to TRBJ1-1; D unclear. The CDR3 loop spans 10 amino acids. Germline V gene lookup returns CDR1 DFQATT and CDR2 SNEGSKA (reference sequence). The V gene lost 6 bases and the J gene lost 12 bases, with 14 bases spanning the gap. The CDR3 reads CSAPSGRTFF. The CDR3 coding sequence is TGCAGTGCCCCATCGGGAAGAACTTTCTTT.

Remarks on this clone: The same CDR3 also results from other DNA sequences found in this sample. As DNA, the CDR3 is TGTGCCAGCTCACCAGGTACCGGCTCCTACGAGCAGTACTTC. Protein product: CASSPGTGSYEQYF. The chain links TRBV18 to TRBJ2-7; D ambiguous. The germline V gene has CDR1 KGHSH and CDR2 LQKENI. With 2 bases removed from V and 0 bases from J, the gap between germline ends came to 8 bases. The CDR3 sequence is 14 residues long.

This rearrangement joins TRBV13 to TRBJ2-2; 7 bases fit TRBD2. Looked up from germline, CDR1 is PRHDT and CDR2 is FYEKMQ (reference sequence). With 0 bases clipped from V and 3 bases from J, the junction kept 16 bases outside the gene matches. The CDR3 has 20 amino acids. The chain's CDR3 is CASSLGLFFAGVTDTGELFF. The CDR3 DNA follows: TGTGCCAGCAGCTTAGGCCTATTTTTTGCGGGAGTCACGGACACCGGGGAGCTGTTTTTT.

This clone was counted once. V usage is TRBV19 and J usage is TRBJ1-1; possible D gene TRBD1, 6 bases. CDR3 size: 15 residues. Trimming took 7 bases from V and 0 from J, leaving 15 bases between them. Germline V lookup: CDR1 LNHDA, CDR2 SQIVND (reference sequence). Here the CDR3 reads CASNRGQGMNTEAFF. CDR3 nucleotides: TGTGCCAGTAACAGAGGGCAGGGGATGAACACTGAAGCTTTCTTT.

In DNA, the CDR3 is TGTGCCAGCAGTGAGACGACAGGGGGAGATCAGCCCCAGCATTTT. As protein: CASSETTGGDQPQHF. This chain uses TRBV6-1 with TRBJ1-5; 9 nucleotides align to TRBD1. The CDR3 loop spans 15 amino acids. Germline loops: CDR1 MNHNS, CDR2 SASEGT. J was trimmed by 5 bases and V by 3 bases; bases with no gene match: 5.

The gene calls are TRBV30 and TRBJ1-2, with TRBD1 matching over 9 bases. The V segment lost 2 bases and the J segment 4 bases; nucleotides outside the gene matches: 8. The germline V gene encodes CDR1 GTSNPN and CDR2 SVGIG (reference sequence). This CDR3 is built from 15 residues. CDR3 amino acids: CAWSQQGAPGYGYTF. CDR3 coding DNA: TGTGCCTGGAGTCAACAGGGGGCGCCGGGCTATGGCTACACCTTC.

V gene TRBV7-2 combines with J gene TRBJ2-5, with a tentative D call TRBD1 (6 bases). V was trimmed by 5 bases and J by 1 base, leaving 11 bases between them. The CDR3 sequence is 14 residues long. The germline CDR1 and CDR2 sequences are SGHTA and FQGNSA. CDR3 DNA sequence: TGTGCCAGCAGCCCCCCAGGGGTCCAAGAGACCCAGTACTTC. Translating it yields CASSPPGVQETQYF.

This chain joins TRBV5-4 and TRBJ2-1, with 10 bases lining up with TRBD2. The CDR3 runs to 16 residues. Trimming removed 1 base from V and 4 bases from J; junction bases left unmatched: 5. Germline CDR1 reads SGHNT; CDR2 reads YYREEE (reference sequence). The CDR3: CASSLSRTSGYNEQFF. Here the CDR3 DNA reads TGTGCCAGCAGCTTGAGTCGGACTAGCGGTTACAATGAGCAGTTCTTC.

The chain has TRBV7-2 and TRBJ2-7; 9 bases are shared with TRBD2. The CDR3 extends over 15 amino acids. The V and J ends lost 1 base and 5 bases, in that order; junction bases with no gene match: 6. Per the germline V gene, CDR1 is SGHTA and CDR2 is FQGNSA. CDR3 in amino acids: CASSLGYSGSNEQYF. The CDR3 coding sequence is TGTGCCAGCAGCTTAGGGTATAGCGGGAGTAACGAGCAGTACTTC.

The rearrangement uses TRBV28 and TRBJ2-1; 9 bases fit TRBD2. CDR1 MDHEN and CDR2 SYDVKM come from the germline V gene. V lost 2 bases to trimming and J lost 0 bases; unmatched junction nucleotides: 11. The CDR3 runs to 19 residues. CDR3 residues: CASSLRMGTSQFSYNEQFF. The CDR3 DNA is TGTGCCAGCAGTTTAAGGATGGGGACTAGCCAATTCTCCTACAATGAGCAGTTCTTC.

This chain connects TRBV28 to TRBJ1-2; 7 bases map to TRBD1. Unmatched junction bases numbered 8, after V lost 6 bases and J lost 1 base. Per the germline V gene, CDR1 is MDHEN and CDR2 is SYDVKM. The CDR3 extends over 15 amino acids. CDR3 sequence (DNA): TGTGCCAGCAGCTCCCCCGGGACAGTTAACTATGGCTACACCTTC. Encoded protein: CASSSPGTVNYGYTF.

The chain couples TRBV4-2 to TRBJ2-5; maybe TRBD1 (6 bases). CDR3 length: 16 amino acids. The ends were cut back, 0 bases at V and 7 bases at J, with 18 bases in the middle. Per the germline V gene, CDR1 is LGHNA and CDR2 is YNFKEQ. The CDR3 sequence: CASSQDPGQLLGTQYF. The CDR3 DNA follows: TGTGCCAGCAGCCAAGACCCAGGACAGCTCCTTGGGACCCAGTACTTC.

The sample holds one count of this clone. The chain uses TRBV3-1 (or the pseudogene TRBV3-2) and TRBJ1-6, with TRBD1 matching over 8 bases. Germline CDR1 and CDR2: LGHDT and YNNKEL (reference sequence). The CDR3 contains 14 residues. Germline trimming cut 1 base from V and 9 bases from J; bases unmatched to any gene: 2. The CDR3 DNA is TGTGCCAGCAGCCAAGCAGGGGGCTTTTCACCCCTCCACTTT. Amino acids: CASSQAGGFSPLHF.

The chain carries TRBV19 and TRBJ2-1; D is possibly TRBD2 (6 bases). With 8 bases removed from V and 2 bases from J, the gap between germline ends came to 19 bases. CDR3 length: 16 residues. Germline CDR1 reads LNHDA; CDR2 reads SQIVND (reference sequence). Here the CDR3 DNA reads TGTGCCAGTGCAAGGACCGGTAGCGGACCCTACAATGAGCAGTTCTTC. Its protein is CASARTGSGPYNEQFF.

The chain joins TRBV25-1 to TRBJ1-2; 9 bases agree with TRBD1. The V segment lost 1 base and the J segment 2 bases; nucleotides outside the gene matches: 8. This CDR3 contains 17 residues. In germline, CDR1 is MGHDK, CDR2 SYGVNS. The CDR3 is CASSEWSGDRENYGYTF. The CDR3, as DNA: TGTGCCAGCAGTGAATGGTCCGGGGACAGGGAAAACTATGGCTACACCTTC.